Below, 13 T cell receptor beta chains from the same sample are listed, as sequenced in a study of vaccination and CD4 T cells after COVID-19. With the Oncomine TCR Beta short-read assay, DNA from cultured CD4+ T cells was sequenced. TCRdb processed the PCR reads anew with MiXCR; each CDR3 protein has one entry. This table has 15,000 to 20,000 distinct CDR3 sequences, roughly 40% appearing once. The time point was: late sampling 161 to 241 days after vaccination in three convalescent patients. Treatment of the sample: approximately nine-day PBMC culture with coronavirus spike peptide pools or control peptides (ViraFEST assay). Antigen specificity for these receptors is unknown. The input for sequencing was CD4+ T cells from blood, cultured in vitro, taken about 7 months after SARS-CoV-2 vaccination. These receptors were taken from a human donor who had recovered from COVID-19.

A few counts support this clonotype. The chain links TRBV7-9 to TRBJ2-3; the D gene is possibly TRBD2 (5 bases). The V and J ends lost 5 bases and 6 bases respectively, with 12 bases between them. There are 13 residues in the CDR3. Per the germline V gene, CDR1 is SEHNR and CDR2 is FQNEAQ (reference sequence). The CDR3 DNA follows: TGTGCCAGCAGCCTATGGACGGGGGATACGCAGTATTTT. It is translated as CASSLWTGDTQYF.

This clonotype was observed a few times. The V call is TRBV20-1, the J call TRBJ2-3; the match to TRBD2 covers 11 bases. The CDR3 extends over 15 amino acids. CDR1 DFQATT and CDR2 SNEGSKA come from the germline V gene (reference sequence). The junction had 10 bases not matched to a gene; V was cut back by 6 bases and J by 5 bases. The CDR3 bases are TGCAGTGCCAGTACACTAGCGGGAGTTCTAGATACGCAGTATTTT. Translating gives CSASTLAGVLDTQYF.

The chain employs TRBV7-2 and TRBJ2-1, with a weak D call TRBD2 (5 bases). The germline V and J ends were trimmed by 3 bases and 9 bases, with 12 bases remaining between them. Germline CDR1 SGHTA, CDR2 FQGNSA. This CDR3 is built from 13 residues. The CDR3 region is CASSFTPEGEQFF. The CDR3 bases are TGTGCCAGCAGCTTTACGCCCGAGGGTGAGCAGTTCTTC.

The rearrangement joins TRBV20-1 to TRBJ2-7; 7 bases are shared with TRBD1. The CDR3 length is 11 residues. Germline assignment: CDR1 DFQATT and CDR2 SNEGSKA (reference sequence). The ends lost 4 bases at V and 6 bases at J; junction bases unmatched: 3. The DNA for the CDR3 is TGCAGTGCTACAGGGGGAGCCGAGCAGTACTTC. It yields the protein CSATGGAEQYF.

This clonotype was seen only a few times. This rearrangement joins TRBV7-2 to TRBJ1-5, with D possibly matching TRBD1 (5 bases). The CDR3 runs 13 residues. The germline V and J ends were trimmed by 5 bases and 6 bases, with 11 bases remaining between them. Germline-derived CDR1 and CDR2 are SGHTA and FQGNSA. The CDR3 DNA reads as TGTGCCAGCAGCGGGGGGGGGAGTCAGCCCCAGCATTTT. Translated: CASSGGGSQPQHF.

J is TRBJ2-7 and V is TRBV19; possibly TRBD2 for D (6 bases). Per germline, CDR1 LNHDA and CDR2 SQIVND (reference sequence). The CDR3 has 15 amino acids. Trimming left V 0 bases short and J 2 bases short, with 11 bases between. The CDR3 sequence is CASSIEGGLTYEQYF. The DNA of the CDR3 is TGTGCCAGTAGTATAGAAGGAGGGTTGACCTACGAGCAGTACTTC.

This rearrangement joins TRBV5-4 to TRBJ2-7; 8 nucleotides match TRBD2. Trimming took 3 bases from V and 0 from J; bases not matched to a gene: 8. The V gene's germline CDR1 is SGHNT and CDR2 YYREEE (reference sequence). There are 16 residues in the CDR3. The CDR3: CASSSEGGTSSYEQYF. The CDR3 DNA sequence: TGTGCCAGCAGCTCGGAAGGTGGGACTAGCTCCTACGAGCAGTACTTC. Supplemented by reference TRBV5-4 and TRBJ2-7, the full variable domain reads ETGVTQSPTHLIKTRGQQVTLRCSSQSGHNTVSWYQQALGQGPQFIFQYYREEENGRGNFPPRFSGLQFPNYSSELNVNALELDDSALYLCASSSEGGTSSYEQYFGPGTRLTVT.

The gene calls are TRBV6-1 and TRBJ1-5, with D unresolved. CDR3 length: 16 amino acids. Germline V CDR1 and CDR2: MNHNS, SASEGT. The V end was cut by 6 bases, the J end by 3 bases, with 18 bases between. The CDR3 is CASSRLSGRFNQPQHF. The CDR3 nucleotides are TGTGCCAGCAGCCGACTCAGTGGGAGATTCAATCAGCCCCAGCATTTT.

This rearrangement joins TRBV7-9 to TRBJ2-5; the D gene is possibly TRBD1 (5 bases). CDR3 length equals 13 residues. V shed 2 bases and J shed 5 bases, with 9 bases lying between them. Germline assignment: CDR1 SEHNR and CDR2 FQNEAQ (reference sequence). CDR3 bases: TGTGCCAGCAGCTTACAGGGTATCGAGACCCAGTACTTC. It specifies CASSLQGIETQYF. Combining the CDR3 with reference TRBV7-9 and TRBJ2-5 gives the whole variable domain DTGVSQNPRHKITKRGQNVTFRCDPISEHNRLYWYRQTLGQGPEFLTYFQNEAQLEKSRLLSDRFSAERPKGSFSTLEIQRTEQGDSAMYLCASSLQGIETQYFGPGTRLLVL.

This chain links TRBV20-1 with TRBJ2-3; 14 bases are shared with TRBD2. The V gene end was trimmed by 1 base and the J gene end by 6 bases; junction bases not matched to a gene: 3. Germline V CDR1 and CDR2: DFQATT, SNEGSKA (reference sequence). The CDR3 is made up of 15 amino acids. CDR3 in DNA: TGCAGTGCTAGAGGACTAGCGGGAGGGAAGGATACGCAGTATTTT. It is translated as CSARGLAGGKDTQYF.

This clonotype was detected only a few times. The chain has TRBV2 and TRBJ1-2, with TRBD1 matching over 8 bases. CDR1 and CDR2 (germline): SNHLY, FYNNEI. The CDR3 consists of 15 residues. The V and J ends lost 3 bases and 7 bases, in that order; junction bases with no gene match: 10. CDR3 residues: CASSDSWAGQVGYTF. CDR3 DNA: TGTGCCAGCAGTGACAGCTGGGCGGGACAGGTTGGCTACACCTTC.

The chain links TRBV7-2 to TRBJ2-7; D uncertain. Germline CDR1 and CDR2: SGHTA and FQGNSA. The CDR3 spans 13 residues. Between the trimmed V and J ends, which lost 5 bases and 4 bases, there was a span of 12 bases. CDR3 DNA sequence: TGTGCCAGCAGCACAAATTACTTGTACGAGCAGTACTTC. This sequence encodes CASSTNYLYEQYF.

The rearrangement uses TRBV18 and TRBJ1-5; 8 positions match TRBD1. Germline V gives CDR1 KGHSH, CDR2 LQKENI. The CDR3 has 16 amino acids. V shed 3 bases, J shed 0 bases, and the junction held 4 bases outside the gene matches. This CDR3 is CASSPRTGNSNQPQHF. CDR3 coding DNA: TGTGCCAGCTCACCTAGGACAGGGAATAGCAATCAGCCCCAGCATTTT.